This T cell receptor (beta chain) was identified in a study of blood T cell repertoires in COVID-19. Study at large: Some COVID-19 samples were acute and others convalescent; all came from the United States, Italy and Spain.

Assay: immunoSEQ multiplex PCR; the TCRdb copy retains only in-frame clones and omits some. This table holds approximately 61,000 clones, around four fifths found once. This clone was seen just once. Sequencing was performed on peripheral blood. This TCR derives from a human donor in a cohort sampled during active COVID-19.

CDR3 in amino acids: CASSLLAGGTNEQFF. CDR3 nucleotides: TGTGCCAGCAGCTTACTAGCGGGAGGAACCAATGAGCAGTTCTTC. V gene TRBV9 combines with J gene TRBJ2-1; TRBD2 matches 12 bases. The germline V gene encodes CDR1 SGDLS and CDR2 YYNGEE. The CDR3 length is 15 residues. Trimming cost V 4 bases and J 6 bases; bases outside gene matches: 5.